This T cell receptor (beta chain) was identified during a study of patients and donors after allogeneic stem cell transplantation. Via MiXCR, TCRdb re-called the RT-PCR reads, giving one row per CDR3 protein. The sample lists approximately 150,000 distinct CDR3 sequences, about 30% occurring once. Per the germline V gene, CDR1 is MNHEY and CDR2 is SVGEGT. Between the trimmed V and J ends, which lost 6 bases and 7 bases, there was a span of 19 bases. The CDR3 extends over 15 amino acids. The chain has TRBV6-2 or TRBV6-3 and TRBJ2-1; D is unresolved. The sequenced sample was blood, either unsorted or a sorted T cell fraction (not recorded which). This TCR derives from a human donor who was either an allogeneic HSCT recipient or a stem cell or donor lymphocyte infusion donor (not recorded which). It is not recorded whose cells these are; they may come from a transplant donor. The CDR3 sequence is CASRTKWANGNEQFF. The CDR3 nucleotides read TGTGCCAGCAGGACAAAGTGGGCAAATGGGAATGAGCAGTTCTTC.